The source of this T cell receptor (beta chain) is a study of response to subunit inactivated influenza vaccine. Study-wide results and caveats: Only a handful of new T cells, the authors suggested, are recruited with each seasonal influenza vaccination.

This clonotype was counted a few times. The antigen is unknown. TCRdb independently ran MiXCR on the RT-PCR reads; one entry per CDR3 protein. The sample contains fewer than 700,000 distinct CDR3 sequences, over 10% of which appear only once. The CDR3 is 15 residues long. CDR1 SNHLY and CDR2 FYNNEI come from the germline V gene. V lost 6 bases to trimming and J lost 3 bases, with 12 bases between them. The specimen comprised PBMCs from blood, sampled 45 days after vaccination. The gene calls are TRBV2 and TRBJ1-6, with D perhaps TRBD1 (6 bases). This sequence originates from a man in his fifties or sixties who received an inactivated influenza vaccine. The CDR3: CASRTLDSYNSPLHF. CDR3 in DNA: TGTGCCAGCAGAACACTGGACAGCTATAATTCACCCCTCCACTTT.